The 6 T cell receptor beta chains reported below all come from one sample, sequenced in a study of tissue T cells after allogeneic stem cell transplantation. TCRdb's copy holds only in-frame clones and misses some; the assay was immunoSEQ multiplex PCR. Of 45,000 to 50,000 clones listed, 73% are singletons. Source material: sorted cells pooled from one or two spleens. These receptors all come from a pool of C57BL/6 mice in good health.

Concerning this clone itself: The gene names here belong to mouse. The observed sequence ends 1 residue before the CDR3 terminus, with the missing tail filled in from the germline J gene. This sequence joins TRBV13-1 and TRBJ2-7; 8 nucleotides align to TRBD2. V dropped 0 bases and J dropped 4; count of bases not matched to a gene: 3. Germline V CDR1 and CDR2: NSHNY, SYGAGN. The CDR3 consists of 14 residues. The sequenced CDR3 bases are TGTGCCAGCAGTGATGCAGGGACTGGTTATGAACAGTAC. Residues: CASSDAGTGYEQY. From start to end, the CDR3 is CASSDAGTGYEQYF.

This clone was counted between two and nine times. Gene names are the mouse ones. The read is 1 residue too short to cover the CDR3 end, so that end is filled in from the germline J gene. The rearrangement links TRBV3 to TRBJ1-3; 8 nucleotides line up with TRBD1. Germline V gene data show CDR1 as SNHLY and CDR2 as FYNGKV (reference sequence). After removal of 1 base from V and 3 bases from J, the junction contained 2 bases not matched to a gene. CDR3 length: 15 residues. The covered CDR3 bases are TGTGCCAGCAGCTTAGGGACAGGGAATGGAAATACGCTCTAT. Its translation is CASSLGTGNGNTLY. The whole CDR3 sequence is CASSLGTGNGNTLYF.

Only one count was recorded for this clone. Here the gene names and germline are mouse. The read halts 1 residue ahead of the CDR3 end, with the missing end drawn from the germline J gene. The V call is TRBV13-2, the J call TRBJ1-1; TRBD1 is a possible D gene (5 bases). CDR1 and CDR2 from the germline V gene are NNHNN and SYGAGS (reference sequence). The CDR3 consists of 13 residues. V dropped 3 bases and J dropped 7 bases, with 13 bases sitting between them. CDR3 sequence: CASGAPDRLEVFF. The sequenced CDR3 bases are TGTGCCAGCGGTGCCCCTGACAGATTAGAAGTCTTC.

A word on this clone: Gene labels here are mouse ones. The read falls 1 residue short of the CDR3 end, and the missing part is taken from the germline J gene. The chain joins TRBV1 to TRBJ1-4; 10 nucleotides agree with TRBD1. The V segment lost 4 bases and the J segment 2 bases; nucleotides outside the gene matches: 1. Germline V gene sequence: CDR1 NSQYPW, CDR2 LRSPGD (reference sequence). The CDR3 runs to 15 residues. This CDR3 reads CTCSGGQGSNERLFF. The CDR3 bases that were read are TGCACCTGCAGTGGGGGACAGGGGTCCAACGAAAGATTATTT. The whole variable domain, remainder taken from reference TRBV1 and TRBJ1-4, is VTLLEQNPRWRLVPRGQAVNLRCILKNSQYPWMSWYQQDLQKQLQWLFTLRSPGDKEVKSLPGADYLATRVTDTELRLQVANMSQGRTLYCTCSGGQGSNERLFFGHGTKLSVL.

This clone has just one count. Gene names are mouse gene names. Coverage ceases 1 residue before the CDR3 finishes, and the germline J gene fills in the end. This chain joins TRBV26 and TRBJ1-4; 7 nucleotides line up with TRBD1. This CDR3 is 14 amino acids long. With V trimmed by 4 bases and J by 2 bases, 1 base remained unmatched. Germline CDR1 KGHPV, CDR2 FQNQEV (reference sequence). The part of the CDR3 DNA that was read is TGTGCCAGCAGTCCCAGGGGGTCCAACGAAAGATTATTT. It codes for CASSPRGSNERLF. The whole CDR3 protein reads CASSPRGSNERLFF.

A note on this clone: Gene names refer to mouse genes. The DNA read from the CDR3 is TGTGCCAGCAGCCAAGATAGTACAGTCTTC. Protein sequence: CASSQDSTVF. The CDR3 as a whole reads CASSQDSTVFF. The gene calls are TRBV5 and TRBJ1-1; D is unresolved. The read comes to an end 1 residue before the CDR3 does, leaving the germline J gene to fill in the end. The CDR3 sequence is 11 residues long. Trimming left V 0 bases short and J 10 bases short, with 6 bases between. Germline assignment: CDR1 LGHNA and CDR2 YNLKQL (reference sequence).